A single sample is the source of the 25 T cell receptor beta chains below, sequenced in a study of EBV T-cell therapy then PD-1 blockade in nasopharyngeal carcinoma. Data came from immunoSEQ multiplex PCR; TCRdb stores just in-frame clones and leaves some out. The data show 15,000 to 20,000 clones, approximately 84% seen once. Treatment noted: AdE1-LMPpoly-expanded autologous EBV-specific T-cell therapy followed by anti-PD-1 nivolumab. Antigens of these TCRs are unknown. The sample consisted of CD8+ T cells from blood, taken between days 25 and 35 from a patient whose treatment included autologous EBV-specific T cells and nivolumab. The receptors come from a man aged 40-55 years with nasopharyngeal carcinoma.

The genes are TRBV25-1 and TRBJ2-7; no clear D gene. Trimming shortened V by 7 bases and J by 3 bases, and 7 bases separated the two germline ends. This CDR3 comprises 11 residues. Germline CDR1 and CDR2: MGHDK and SYGVNS. The CDR3: CASTLGYEQYF. In DNA form, the CDR3 reads TGTGCCAGCACCCTGGGCTACGAGCAGTACTTC.

This clone showed up just a few times. V usage is TRBV7-3 and J usage is TRBJ1-5; TRBD1 matches at 9 bases. Germline assignment: CDR1 SGHTA and CDR2 FQGTGA. The CDR3 spans 14 residues. V trimming: 1 base; J trimming: 6 bases; junction bases outside the gene matches: 1. The CDR3: CASSLRTGAQPQHF. CDR3 coding DNA: TGTGCCAGCAGCTTAAGGACAGGGGCTCAGCCCCAGCATTTT.

This chain joins TRBV20-1 and TRBJ2-7; 7 bases align to TRBD1. Trimming removed 6 bases from V and 4 bases from J; junction bases left unmatched: 3. Germline V gene sequence: CDR1 DFQATT, CDR2 SNEGSKA (reference sequence). This CDR3 spans 11 amino acids. The CDR3 region has the DNA TGCAGTGCATCCAGGGGGTACGAGCAGTACTTC. Translating it yields CSASRGYEQYF.

This clone has only one observation. The CDR3, as DNA: TGTGCCACCAGTGATGTAACTCTGGGGGCCCGGGAGACCCAGTACTTC. This gives the protein CATSDVTLGARETQYF. The chain has TRBV24-1 and TRBJ2-5; tentatively, D is TRBD1 (6 bases). Trimming cost V 3 bases and J 5 bases, with 18 bases left between them. The CDR3 is made up of 16 amino acids. CDR1 and CDR2 from the germline V gene are KGHDR and SFDVKD.

The CDR3 sequence: CASSPDREEPDTQYF. As DNA, the CDR3 is TGTGCCAGCAGCCCGGACCGGGAAGAACCGGATACGCAGTATTTT. V usage is TRBV4-2 and J usage is TRBJ2-3, with a weak D call TRBD2 (5 bases). Germline V lookup: CDR1 LGHNA, CDR2 YNFKEQ. The CDR3 has 15 amino acids. V lost 4 bases to trimming and J lost 6 bases, with 17 bases between them.

The chain joins TRBV2 to TRBJ1-1; TRBD1 might be the D (6 bases). The germline V gene encodes CDR1 SNHLY and CDR2 FYNNEI. This CDR3 has 11 residues. Trimming took 10 bases from V and 12 from J, leaving 18 bases between them. CDR3 bases: TGTGCCAATAGGAAGGGGGGGGGAACTTTCTTT. Amino acids: CANRKGGGTFF.

The chain combines TRBV7-9 with TRBJ1-4, with TRBD1 identical over 7 bases. The CDR3 is 14 residues long. With 7 bases clipped from V and 2 bases from J, the junction kept 4 bases outside the gene matches. Germline V CDR1 and CDR2: SEHNR, FQNEAQ (reference sequence). The CDR3 sequence: CASTLGGTNEKLFF. The CDR3 DNA follows: TGTGCCAGCACCCTAGGGGGCACTAATGAAAAACTGTTTTTT.

The CDR3 reads CASSLYTGQGNQPQHF. The CDR3 nucleotides are TGTGCCAGCAGCTTGTATACGGGACAGGGAAATCAGCCCCAGCATTTT. This chain connects TRBV5-4 to TRBJ1-5; 9 bases agree with TRBD1. Germline trimming cut 1 base from V and 4 bases from J; bases unmatched to any gene: 6. The CDR3 covers 16 residues. Looked up from germline, CDR1 is SGHNT and CDR2 is YYREEE (reference sequence).

J is TRBJ2-7 and V is TRBV4-2, with D tentatively TRBD1 (5 bases). The CDR3 runs 15 residues. Trimming took 0 bases from V and 0 from J, leaving 9 bases between them. Per germline, CDR1 LGHNA and CDR2 YNFKEQ. CDR3 sequence reads: CASSQDDDSSYEQYF. The CDR3 coding sequence is TGTGCCAGCAGCCAAGATGACGACAGCTCCTACGAGCAGTACTTC.

V usage is TRBV5-1 and J usage is TRBJ2-7; a possible D gene is TRBD1 (6 bases). CDR3 length equals 13 residues. Germline CDR1 reads SGHRS; CDR2 reads YFSETQ. Trimming left V 4 bases short and J 3 bases short, with 11 bases between. The CDR3: CASSETGFYEQYF. As DNA, the CDR3 is TGCGCCAGCAGCGAAACAGGGTTCTACGAGCAGTACTTC.

This chain connects TRBV7-9 to TRBJ2-5; 8 nucleotides match TRBD2. Looked up from germline, CDR1 is SEHNR and CDR2 is FQNEAQ (reference sequence). V shed 5 bases and J 3 bases; nucleotides not matched to a gene: 8. The CDR3 is made up of 15 amino acids. The CDR3 coding sequence is TGTGCCAGCAGCCAATTCGTCGGGGGGGAAGAGACCCAGTACTTC. This sequence encodes CASSQFVGGEETQYF. Complete variable domain (other parts from reference TRBV7-9 and TRBJ2-5): DTGVSQNPRHKITKRGQNVTFRCDPISEHNRLYWYRQTLGQGPEFLTYFQNEAQLEKSRLLSDRFSAERPKGSFSTLEIQRTEQGDSAMYLCASSQFVGGEETQYFGPGTRLLVL.

The CDR3 bases are TGTGCCAGCAGCTTAGGATTGGCGGGGTCAGAGGGGGATACGCAGTATTTT. Its protein product is CASSLGLAGSEGDTQYF. The chain couples TRBV7-6 to TRBJ2-3, with a tentative D call TRBD2 (6 bases). CDR1 is SGHVS and CDR2 is FNYEAQ in the germline V gene. The CDR3 loop spans 17 amino acids. The V end lost 1 base, the J end lost 6 bases, and 20 bases lay between the germline ends.

The sample holds one count of this clone. The chain joins TRBV11-2 to TRBJ2-5; 8 bases match TRBD2. The J segment lost 2 bases and the V segment lost 0 bases, leaving 5 bases of the junction unmatched. Germline V gene lookup returns CDR1 SGHAT and CDR2 FQNNGV. The CDR3 length is 16 residues. The CDR3: CASSLEGGGTQETQYF. In DNA, the CDR3 is TGTGCCAGCAGCTTAGAAGGCGGGGGGACTCAAGAGACCCAGTACTTC.

The V call is TRBV12-3 or TRBV12-4, the J call TRBJ1-2, with D maybe TRBD1 (6 bases). The CDR3 is 13 residues long. The V end lost 1 base, the J end lost 8 bases, and 11 bases lay between the germline ends. Written as DNA, the CDR3 is TGTGCCAGCAGTTTAGGGGGGGCGGAGGGCTACACCTTC. It translates to CASSLGGAEGYTF.

V usage is TRBV7-3 and J usage is TRBJ1-2; D possibly corresponds to TRBD1 (6 bases). The CDR3 consists of 13 residues. Trimming stripped 4 bases from V and 3 bases from J, with 9 bases between. CDR1 and CDR2 from the germline V gene are SGHTA and FQGTGA. The CDR3 spells CASSSGADYGYTF. The CDR3 DNA follows: TGTGCCAGCAGCTCAGGGGCTGACTATGGCTACACCTTC.

The chain couples TRBV19 to TRBJ1-2; no clear D. The ends were cut back, 3 bases at V and 7 bases at J, with 9 bases in the middle. The CDR3 extends over 12 amino acids. Germline V CDR1 and CDR2: LNHDA, SQIVND (reference sequence). The CDR3 region is CASSIVEGGYTF. In DNA form, the CDR3 reads TGTGCCAGTAGTATCGTGGAAGGTGGCTACACCTTC.

V gene TRBV6-6 combines with J gene TRBJ1-1; no reliable D call. CDR3 length equals 14 residues. Germline-derived CDR1 and CDR2 are MNHNY and SVGAGI (reference sequence). V dropped 5 bases and J dropped 1 base, with 11 bases sitting between them. In nucleotides, the CDR3 is TGTGCCAGCAGTCCCGGTTTAGGGAACACTGAAGCTTTCTTT. The encoded protein is CASSPGLGNTEAFF.

CDR3 loop: CASSPLRSTGYGYTF. DNA for the CDR3: TGTGCCAGCAGTCCACTCCGTTCGACAGGCTATGGCTACACCTTC. The chain joins TRBV6-5 to TRBJ1-2, with a tentative D call TRBD1 (6 bases). Germline V gives CDR1 MNHEY, CDR2 SVGAGI. CDR3 length: 15 residues. V lost 5 bases, J lost 4 bases, and 17 bases lay in between.

The gene calls are TRBV14 and TRBJ2-3, with 11 bases identical to TRBD1. Germline CDR1 is SGHDN and CDR2 is FVKESK. V lost 2 bases to trimming and J lost 1 base; unmatched junction nucleotides: 8. The CDR3 extends over 18 amino acids. The CDR3 loop is CASSQPDRGHIGTDTQYF. CDR3 DNA sequence: TGTGCCAGCAGCCAACCGGACAGGGGGCATATTGGCACAGATACGCAGTATTTT.

Turning to this clone: Other DNA sequences in the sample encode the same CDR3. This chain connects TRBV6-5 to TRBJ1-1; D is unclear. CDR1 MNHEY and CDR2 SVGAGI come from the germline V gene. This CDR3 contains 13 residues. Trimming took 2 bases from V and 4 from J, leaving 8 bases between them. The CDR3 loop is CASSYGEGTEAFF. The CDR3 region has the DNA TGTGCCAGCAGTTACGGGGAGGGCACTGAAGCTTTCTTT.

The V call is TRBV5-5, the J call TRBJ2-7; a weak D match, TRBD1 (6 bases). CDR1 is SGHKS and CDR2 is YYEKEE in the germline V gene (reference sequence). The CDR3 has 15 residues. Trimming left V 4 bases short and J 3 bases short, with 17 bases between. CDR3 in DNA: TGTGCCAGCAGCCCACTTGGGTCAGGGGTCTACGAGCAGTACTTC. Residues: CASSPLGSGVYEQYF.

As DNA, the CDR3 is TGCGCCAGCAGCCAAGCGGGAGAAGTTTCACCCCTCCACTTT. This translates into CASSQAGEVSPLHF. The V and J genes are TRBV4-1 and TRBJ1-6, with unresolved D. CDR3 length: 14 amino acids. The V end was cut by 1 base, the J end by 9 bases, with 10 bases between. Germline values: CDR1 MGHRA, CDR2 YSYEKL.

The chain links TRBV9 to TRBJ1-2, with TRBD1 matching 8 bases. The CDR3 totals 15 residues. The germline CDR1 and CDR2 sequences are SGDLS and YYNGEE. J gave up 6 bases and V 3 bases, and 10 bases lay outside the gene matches. CDR3 protein: CASSASDRALDGYTF. The CDR3 coding sequence is TGTGCCAGCAGCGCCTCGGACAGGGCCTTGGATGGCTACACCTTC.

This rearrangement joins TRBV4-3 to TRBJ2-7; maybe TRBD2 (5 bases). Per the germline V gene, CDR1 is LGHNA and CDR2 is YSLEER. This CDR3 is 15 amino acids long. The germline V and J ends were trimmed by 0 bases and 0 bases, with 9 bases remaining between them. The CDR3 protein is CASSQERRSSYEQYF. The CDR3 region has the DNA TGCGCCAGCAGCCAAGAGCGGAGGTCCTCCTACGAGCAGTACTTC.

The chain recombines TRBV6-1 with TRBJ2-7; the D gene is possibly TRBD1 (6 bases). The germline CDR1 and CDR2 sequences are MNHNS and SASEGT. This CDR3 has 15 residues. V was cut by 1 base and J by 0 bases, with 10 bases left in between. This chain's CDR3 is CASSEGGHISYEQYF. The CDR3 DNA is TGTGCCAGCAGTGAAGGGGGACATATCTCCTACGAGCAGTACTTC.